The entry below gives a single T cell receptor (beta chain) sequence along with its context. There is no known antigen for this receptor. Base qualities are not provided; no much larger clone lies one nucleotide away. Including cysteine and phenylalanine, the CDR3 has 14 amino acids. The retained sequence is limited to the CDR3, 42 bases, with the frame set at the first base. The junction shows trimming of 3 bases on V and 5 bases on J, and the gene matches do not reach 5 bases of it. From the germline V gene (reference sequence), CDR1 is LNHDA and CDR2 is SQIVND. The sample originates from a study of regulatory T cells in long-lasting Graves disease (dated by TCRdb to about 2021). For the study in its entirety: Persistent Graves' disease meant more than 5 years of antithyroid drug treatment with TSH receptor autoantibodies that stayed positive. Persistent Graves' disease patients were compared with newly diagnosed Graves' disease patients by peripheral blood TCR sequencing and RNA sequencing. The study took place in China and was registered as a clinical trial. TCR sequencing covered around 13 persistent and around 20 newly diagnosed Graves' disease patients, around 33 samples in total. On average, persistent Graves' disease patients in the clinical cohort had been on antithyroid drugs for about 9.3 years.

This sample's time point label indicates: persistent/refractory GD, antithyroid drugs over 5 years with positive TRAb. For both TCR sequencing and RNA sequencing, RNA was extracted from PBMCs in TRIzol. The diagnosis of Graves' disease was made according to American Thyroid Association guidelines. Recruitment of patients was carried out at an endocrinology department in Xi'an, China. Each patient gave approximately 10 milliliters of peripheral blood, collected in an EDTA anticoagulant tube. PBMCs were isolated by Ficoll Paque Plus density gradient separation without further T cell sorting. RNA quality was checked with an Agilent 2100 Bioanalyzer and agarose gel, and concentration with a NanoDrop 2000. Overall study results and their limits: Peripheral blood alone was examined, since thyroid tissue, which constituted the primary lesion, could not be accessed. TRBV28, TRBJ1-2 and TRBJ2-5 were preferentially used in persistent disease, while TRBV20-1 and TRBJ2-1 were favored in newly diagnosed disease. Persistent patients shared more public clonotypes among themselves (around 3,000) than newly diagnosed patients did (about 1,000). Compared with newly diagnosed patients, persistent Graves' disease patients had lower TCR Shannon entropy and fewer highly expanded clones, which suggests clonal expansion. The authors acknowledged the small sample size as a limitation that may reduce accuracy. Sequencing and analysis were restricted to the TCR beta chain.

Library generation was performed with multiplex PCR. The run used an Illumina HiSeq 4000. iRepertoire HTBI primers and Arm-PCR amplification of CDR3 regions were used to construct TCR beta libraries. Gel purification was performed on PCR products prior to sequencing. The authors' pipeline ran thus. A total of roughly 67 TRBV and 14 TRBJ segments were identified across samples and were used for gene usage analysis of CDR3 amino acid clonotypes. Filtered high-quality paired reads were merged into contigs using COPE and FqMerger. BLAST was used to align contigs to IMGT TRBV, TRBD and TRBJ reference genes, and CDR3 was defined according to IMGT. Any clonotype with a frequency above 0.1% was counted as a highly expanded clone. Shannon entropy served as the measure of repertoire diversity, while the Gini coefficient captured V-J evenness. A clonotype found in more than one individual was treated as public. Through fastp at Q25 and MiXCR, TCRdb rebuilt clones from the public reads, retaining in-frame beta chains. Merged by CDR3 protein, the rows form single entries marked with the most common genes and DNA. None of the V and J calls come from the authors' own analysis; TCRdb made them. Within this sample are around 400,000 distinct CDR3 sequences, with around 22% of them counted one time only. Jointly, the top ten make up about 27% of the sample.

The chain is made from TRBV19 and TRBJ2-7, and 9 junctional nucleotides match TRBD2. Source: peripheral blood mononuclear cells (PBMCs), taken when the disease was refractory, from a patient treated with antithyroid drugs. The TCR sequence derives from a female donor with Graves disease. The sequenced DNA: TGTGCCAGTAGTATCCTAGCGGGATCTGACGAGCAGTACTTC. This gives the protein CASSILAGSDEQYF.